What follows are 3 T cell receptor beta chains derived from one specimen sequenced in a study of PD-1 blockade in classical Hodgkin lymphoma. Assay used: immunoSEQ multiplex PCR; TCRdb lists only in-frame clones, some missing. In the table there are 13,000 to 15,000 clones, roughly four fifths of which are singletons. Every one of the patients relapsed after autologous stem cell transplantation (brentuximab vedotin exposure was variable). The source was peripheral blood mononuclear cells (PBMCs), collected at baseline. Receptors were obtained from a human donor with classical Hodgkin lymphoma.

With regard to this clone: The junction does not match germline at one end; this may be a read error. The chain joins TRBV5-4 to TRBJ1-2; TRBD1 agrees at 9 bases. Germline V gives CDR1 SGHNT, CDR2 YYREEE (reference sequence). The CDR3 is 15 residues long. This CDR3 reads CASRLGQGLNYGYTF. Written as DNA, the CDR3 is TGTGCCAGCAGGTTGGGACAGGGTCTAAACTATGGCTACACCTTC.

The V gene is TRBV7-8, the J gene TRBJ2-1; 16 bases match TRBD2. CDR3 length: 17 residues. The trim removed 0 bases at V and 9 bases at J, leaving 5 bases unmatched. Germline V gene sequence: CDR1 SGHVS, CDR2 FQNEAQ. CDR3 sequence: CASSLAGTSGGAGEQFF. The CDR3 region has the DNA TGTGCCAGCAGCTTAGCCGGGACTAGCGGGGGGGCCGGTGAGCAGTTCTTC.

The V call is TRBV27, the J call TRBJ1-6; 9 positions match TRBD1. This CDR3 comprises 15 residues. Germline CDR1 reads MNHEY; CDR2 reads SMNVEV (reference sequence). V trimming: 7 bases; J trimming: 13 bases; junction bases outside the gene matches: 14. This CDR3 is CASTRTGTGNAPLHF. The CDR3 region has the DNA TGTGCCAGCACCCGGACCGGGACAGGGAATGCCCCCCTCCACTTT.